The 7 T cell receptor beta chains listed next were all sequenced from one sample in a study of T cell repertoires in cytomegalovirus infection. Each CDR3 protein is one row after TCRdb ran MiXCR on the reads. The sample records over 250,000 distinct CDR3 sequences, under 25% being singletons. Their specific antigens are unknown. The specimen was cultured PBMCs, collected from culture after CMV antigen stimulation. The receptors here all came from a human donor in good health (CMV status not recorded). Some clones in this sample may be carry-over from other donors' samples.

The chain has TRBV7-2 and TRBJ2-7; D gene ambiguous. The CDR3 runs 13 residues. V was shortened by 1 base and J by 5 bases, with 9 bases between the two germline ends. Germline values: CDR1 SGHTA, CDR2 FQGNSA. The CDR3 spells CASSLGVGNEQYF. CDR3 DNA sequence: TGTGCCAGCAGCTTAGGCGTTGGTAACGAGCAGTACTTC.

The chain has TRBV27 and TRBJ2-2; 12 nucleotides align to TRBD2. V lost 5 bases, J lost 2 bases, and 6 bases stayed unmatched. Per germline, CDR1 MNHEY and CDR2 SMNVEV (reference sequence). This CDR3 contains 17 residues. The CDR3 here is CASSQLAGGGNTGELFF. CDR3 sequence (DNA): TGTGCCAGCAGTCAACTAGCGGGAGGTGGAAACACCGGGGAGCTGTTTTTT.

Many counts were recorded for this clonotype. The chain uses TRBV7-8 and TRBJ2-7, with 13 bases matching TRBD2. CDR3 size: 18 residues. After removal of 1 base from V and 3 bases from J, the junction contained 9 bases not matched to a gene. Germline values: CDR1 SGHVS, CDR2 FQNEAQ. DNA of the CDR3: TGTGCCAGCAGCTTAGGCCCTGGACTAGCGGGAGCCTTCTACGAGCAGTACGTC. As protein: CASSLGPGLAGAFYEQYV.

This clonotype was seen ten or more times. The V and J genes are TRBV6-2 or TRBV6-3 and TRBJ2-7, with 7 bases matching TRBD1. The CDR3 covers 15 residues. Germline-derived CDR1 and CDR2 are MNHEY and SVGEGT. J gave up 5 bases and V 8 bases, and 15 bases lay outside the gene matches. CDR3 sequence reads: CASSQVLGQFHEQYV. The CDR3 nucleotides are TGTGCCAGCTCCCAAGTCCTGGGACAGTTCCACGAGCAGTACGTC.

This clonotype showed up many times. The V call is TRBV19, the J call TRBJ2-1, with D hard to call. This CDR3 has 11 residues. The germline V and J ends were trimmed by 6 bases and 6 bases, with 6 bases remaining between them. CDR1 is LNHDA and CDR2 is SQIVND in the germline V gene (reference sequence). The CDR3 DNA sequence: TGTGCCAGTAGAAACGTCAATGAGCAGTTCTTC. Translating it yields CASRNVNEQFF.

This chain joins TRBV4-1 and TRBJ2-5; D is ambiguous. The CDR3 has 14 residues. CDR1 and CDR2 from the germline V gene are MGHRA and YSYEKL. The V and J ends lost 3 bases and 3 bases respectively, with 11 bases between them. Here the CDR3 DNA reads TGCGCCAGCAGCCACCCCAGCCAGAAAGAGACCCAGTACTTC. Amino acids: CASSHPSQKETQYF.

The chain couples TRBV7-6 to TRBJ1-6; TRBD1 might be the D (6 bases). V dropped 1 base and J dropped 5 bases, with 15 bases sitting between them. CDR3 length equals 17 residues. Germline-derived CDR1 and CDR2 are SGHVS and FNYEAQ. CDR3 in amino acids: CASSLDGQRQNNSPLHF. The CDR3 DNA sequence: TGTGCCAGCAGCTTAGACGGACAGAGACAAAATAATTCACCCCTCCACTTT.